A selection of T cell receptor beta chains follows, all from one sample in a study of blood T cell repertoires in COVID-19. Sequencing used immunoSEQ multiplex PCR; TCRdb keeps in-frame clones, though not all of them. Of some 180,000 clones in the sample, about 80% were seen once. What was sequenced was PBMCs or T cells enriched from blood (not recorded which). The receptor source for this set is a woman aged 55-75 years with acute COVID-19. The CDR3 runs from the conserved cysteine through the conserved F or W. A D gene is named only where the DNA matches it firmly. The size entry is marked missing in some rows and otherwise reads once, few, many or a size class.

clone_size: once
v_call: TRBV4-3
j_call: TRBJ2-3
d_call: TRBD2
cdr3_aa: CASSPAGAGGYTDTQYF
cdr3_nt: TGCGCCAGCAGCCCCGCAGGGGCGGGGGGATACACAGATACGCAGTATTTT

clone_size: once
v_call: TRBV28
j_call: TRBJ2-3
d_call: -
cdr3_aa: CASSTLGGPLGPDTQYF
cdr3_nt: TGTGCCAGCAGTACCCTTGGGGGCCCCCTGGGCCCAGATACGCAGTATTTT

clone_size: -
v_call: TRBV14
j_call: TRBJ1-3
d_call: -
cdr3_aa: CASSLPGYISGNTIYF
cdr3_nt: TGTGCCAGCAGCCTCCCAGGGTATATCTCTGGAAACACCATATATTTT

clone_size: -
v_call: TRBV9
j_call: TRBJ2-1
d_call: TRBD2
cdr3_aa: CASSASGLARSYNEQFF
cdr3_nt: TGTGCCAGCAGCGCATCTGGACTAGCGCGCTCCTACAATGAGCAGTTCTTC

clone_size: -
v_call: TRBV7-2
j_call: TRBJ2-3
d_call: -
cdr3_aa: CASSQAWGTDTQYF
cdr3_nt: TGTGCCAGCAGCCAGGCCTGGGGCACAGATACGCAGTATTTT

clone_size: few
v_call: TRBV28
j_call: TRBJ1-2
d_call: TRBD1
cdr3_aa: CASSRRSGQGLSGYTF
cdr3_nt: TGTGCCAGCAGTCGGAGATCGGGACAGGGCCTGTCTGGCTACACCTTC

clone_size: -
v_call: TRBV5-5
j_call: TRBJ2-1
d_call: -
cdr3_aa: CASSLGRGSGNEQFF
cdr3_nt: TGTGCCAGCAGCTTGGGCAGGGGAAGTGGCAATGAGCAGTTCTTC

clone_size: -
v_call: TRBV7-9
j_call: TRBJ1-4
d_call: -
cdr3_aa: CASSPGQSDEKLFF
cdr3_nt: TGTGCCAGCAGCCCCGGACAGTCCGACGAAAAACTGTTTTTT

clone_size: once
v_call: TRBV10-1
j_call: TRBJ2-1
d_call: -
cdr3_aa: CASSDSGLEGYEQFF
cdr3_nt: TGCGCCAGCAGTGATTCGGGACTTGAGGGCTATGAGCAGTTCTTC

clone_size: -
v_call: TRBV5-6
j_call: TRBJ1-2
d_call: -
cdr3_aa: CASSLGGLVNYGYTF
cdr3_nt: TGTGCCAGCAGCTTGGGAGGGCTCGTAAACTATGGCTACACCTTC